This is a list of T cell receptor beta chains from one sample in a study of CD8+CD57+ T cells in acquired aplastic anemia. TCRdb used MiXCR to reprocess the reads, holding one entry per CDR3 protein. The sample has 150,000 to 200,000 distinct CDR3 sequences, 55% to 80% seen once. The sample consisted of sorted CD4+, CD8+, or CD8+CD57+ T cells (not recorded which) from PBMCs. The receptors stem from a human donor in good health. The CDR3 runs from the conserved cysteine through the conserved F or W. Each record gives: J gene, D gene, clone size, V gene, CDR3 DNA, CDR3 protein. D genes are given only for firm matches. Some rows mark clone size as missing; the rest say once, few, many or name a class of expanded clone.

j_call: TRBJ1-5; d_call: TRBD1; clone_size: few; v_call: TRBV2; cdr3_nt: TGTGCCAGCAGTGATAGGACAGGGGGTCAGCCCCAGCATTTT; cdr3_aa: CASSDRTGGQPQHF
j_call: TRBJ2-7; d_call: -; clone_size: -; v_call: TRBV5-1; cdr3_nt: TGCGCCAGCAGCCCACAGGGTAACGACTACGAGCAGTACTTC; cdr3_aa: CASSPQGNDYEQYF
j_call: TRBJ1-1; d_call: -; clone_size: -; v_call: TRBV29-1; cdr3_nt: TGCAGCGTTGGTGGGGGCACCAACACTGAAGCTTTCTTT; cdr3_aa: CSVGGGTNTEAFF
j_call: TRBJ2-5; d_call: TRBD2; clone_size: -; v_call: TRBV6-6; cdr3_nt: TGTGCCAGCAGGAGGACTAGCGGGAAAGAGACCCAGTACTTC; cdr3_aa: CASRRTSGKETQYF
j_call: TRBJ2-7; d_call: TRBD2; clone_size: -; v_call: TRBV20-1; cdr3_nt: TGCAGTGCTAGGCGGCGGGAGAGCTCCTACGAGCAGTACTTC; cdr3_aa: CSARRRESSYEQYF
j_call: TRBJ1-2; d_call: TRBD1; clone_size: -; v_call: TRBV10-3; cdr3_nt: TGTGCCATCAGAGCGATCCCGGGACAGGGGATGGGGGAAGACTATGGCTACACCTTC; cdr3_aa: CAIRAIPGQGMGEDYGYTF
j_call: TRBJ1-1; d_call: TRBD1; clone_size: many; v_call: TRBV4-3; cdr3_nt: TGCGCCAGCAGCCAAGGGACAGGGGAGGAAACTGAAGCTTTCTTT; cdr3_aa: CASSQGTGEETEAFF
j_call: TRBJ2-1; d_call: TRBD2; clone_size: -; v_call: TRBV5-1; cdr3_nt: TGCGCCAGCGCGGATGGGCAAGCGGGGGCCTACAATGAGCAGTTCTTC; cdr3_aa: CASADGQAGAYNEQFF
j_call: TRBJ1-4; d_call: -; clone_size: -; v_call: TRBV20-1; cdr3_nt: TGCAGTGCTAGAGATGCGACTGCAACTAATGAAAAACTGTTTTTT; cdr3_aa: CSARDATATNEKLFF
j_call: TRBJ2-3; d_call: -; clone_size: many; v_call: TRBV28; cdr3_nt: TGTGCCAGCAGTTTCTTGAGTGGCACAGATACGCAGTATTTT; cdr3_aa: CASSFLSGTDTQYF
j_call: TRBJ2-2; d_call: -; clone_size: many; v_call: TRBV7-9; cdr3_nt: TGTGCCAGCAGCTTCTCAGTTGCCGGGGAGCTGTTTTTT; cdr3_aa: CASSFSVAGELFF
j_call: TRBJ2-5; d_call: -; clone_size: -; v_call: TRBV7-6; cdr3_nt: TGTGCCAGCAGCTTAAGAGCGGGCCAAGAGACCCAGTACTTC; cdr3_aa: CASSLRAGQETQYF
j_call: TRBJ1-1; d_call: -; clone_size: many; v_call: TRBV19; cdr3_nt: TGTGCCTGCGAGGACAGCTTGAACACTGAAGCTTTCTTT; cdr3_aa: CACEDSLNTEAFF
j_call: TRBJ1-1; d_call: -; clone_size: many; v_call: TRBV15; cdr3_nt: TGTGCCACCAGCAGAGATCGTGGACGGACATCTGAAGCTTTCTTT; cdr3_aa: CATSRDRGRTSEAFF
j_call: TRBJ1-4; d_call: TRBD1; clone_size: -; v_call: TRBV29-1; cdr3_nt: TGCAGCGTTGAGGGGACAGGGCGACGCGCAAAACTGTTTTTT; cdr3_aa: CSVEGTGRRAKLFF
j_call: TRBJ1-1; d_call: -; clone_size: -; v_call: TRBV19; cdr3_nt: TGTGCCAGTTTTCGCCGTTATCCGAACACTGAAGCTTTCTTT; cdr3_aa: CASFRRYPNTEAFF
j_call: TRBJ2-1; d_call: -; clone_size: few; v_call: TRBV25-1; cdr3_nt: TGTGCCAGCAGTGAGCCCGGGGGACTCGTGTACAATGAGCAGTTCTTC; cdr3_aa: CASSEPGGLVYNEQFF
j_call: TRBJ1-2; d_call: -; clone_size: -; v_call: TRBV7-9; cdr3_nt: TGTGCCAGCAGCCGTATTACAGATACATTCGGCTACACCTTC; cdr3_aa: CASSRITDTFGYTF
j_call: TRBJ2-1; d_call: -; clone_size: many; v_call: TRBV11-2; cdr3_nt: TGTGCCAGCAGCTCTATCCTTAGCGTCGTCCCCTACAATGAGCAGTTCTTC; cdr3_aa: CASSSILSVVPYNEQFF
j_call: TRBJ1-2; d_call: -; clone_size: -; v_call: TRBV20-1; cdr3_nt: TGCAGTGCCAGCAGATCAGGGGTCGACTACACCTTC; cdr3_aa: CSASRSGVDYTF
j_call: TRBJ2-7; d_call: -; clone_size: -; v_call: TRBV7-8; cdr3_nt: TGTGCCAGCAGCTTAGGGTATGTGGGGGAGCAGTACTTC; cdr3_aa: CASSLGYVGEQYF
j_call: TRBJ2-7; d_call: TRBD1; clone_size: once; v_call: TRBV5-1; cdr3_nt: TGCGCCAGCAGCTTGGGGACAGGGGGTAGGTACGAGCAGTACTTC; cdr3_aa: CASSLGTGGRYEQYF
j_call: TRBJ1-4; d_call: TRBD1; clone_size: -; v_call: TRBV15; cdr3_nt: TGTGCCACCAGCAGGGAGAGGGGACAGGAAAGTAAAAAACTGTTTTTT; cdr3_aa: CATSRERGQESKKLFF
j_call: TRBJ2-4; d_call: -; clone_size: many; v_call: TRBV20-1; cdr3_nt: TGCAGTGCTAGCCTGGGCCAGAAAAACATTCAGTACTTC; cdr3_aa: CSASLGQKNIQYF
j_call: TRBJ2-3; d_call: -; clone_size: once; v_call: TRBV2; cdr3_nt: TGTGCCAGCATTAGCGGCCCCACGGATACGCAGTATTTT; cdr3_aa: CASISGPTDTQYF
j_call: TRBJ1-1; d_call: TRBD1; clone_size: many; v_call: TRBV19; cdr3_nt: TGTGCCAGTAGCATTTCGACAGGGGCTAACACTGAAGCTTTCTTT; cdr3_aa: CASSISTGANTEAFF
j_call: TRBJ2-3; d_call: TRBD2; clone_size: -; v_call: TRBV7-3; cdr3_nt: TGTGCCAGCAGCTTTTTTAGCGGGGGAGATACGCAGTATTTT; cdr3_aa: CASSFFSGGDTQYF
j_call: TRBJ2-3; d_call: TRBD2; clone_size: -; v_call: TRBV20-1; cdr3_nt: TGCAGTGCTATACGGACTAGCGGGGGCACAGATACGCAGTATTTT; cdr3_aa: CSAIRTSGGTDTQYF
j_call: TRBJ2-1; d_call: -; clone_size: -; v_call: TRBV7-9; cdr3_nt: TGTGCCAGCAGCTTAGCCGTCCCCAGCGATAATGAGCAGTTCTTC; cdr3_aa: CASSLAVPSDNEQFF
j_call: TRBJ2-7; d_call: TRBD2; clone_size: -; v_call: TRBV5-1; cdr3_nt: TGCGCCAGCAGCTTGGTGTTAGCGGGGGACTACGAGCAGTACTTC; cdr3_aa: CASSLVLAGDYEQYF
j_call: TRBJ2-5; d_call: TRBD2; clone_size: -; v_call: TRBV9; cdr3_nt: TGTGCCAGCACGTGGGGCGGGAGCGTCCAAGAGACCCAGTACTTC; cdr3_aa: CASTWGGSVQETQYF
j_call: TRBJ1-5; d_call: -; clone_size: -; v_call: TRBV2; cdr3_nt: TGTGCCAGCAGTGCCTTGAGTGGGGTTCAGCCCCAGCATTTT; cdr3_aa: CASSALSGVQPQHF
j_call: TRBJ2-7; d_call: TRBD1; clone_size: many; v_call: TRBV14; cdr3_nt: TGTGCCAGCAGCCTACGGGACAGCTACGAGCAGTACTTC; cdr3_aa: CASSLRDSYEQYF
j_call: TRBJ2-2; d_call: TRBD2; clone_size: -; v_call: TRBV29-1; cdr3_nt: TGCAGCGTTGCGGCTAGCGGGAGGGCTAACGGGGAGCTGTTTTTT; cdr3_aa: CSVAASGRANGELFF
j_call: TRBJ1-1; d_call: -; clone_size: -; v_call: TRBV29-1; cdr3_nt: TGCAGCGTTGTGTATCAGGGGAACACTGAAGCTTTCTTT; cdr3_aa: CSVVYQGNTEAFF
j_call: TRBJ2-7; d_call: -; clone_size: -; v_call: TRBV9; cdr3_nt: TGTGCCAGCAGCGTAAAGGCAGCAACCTACGAGCAGTACTTC; cdr3_aa: CASSVKAATYEQYF
j_call: TRBJ2-5; d_call: TRBD2; clone_size: -; v_call: TRBV19; cdr3_nt: TGTGCCAGTAGTCTTCGGACTAGCGGGCCCCAAGAGACCCAGTACTTC; cdr3_aa: CASSLRTSGPQETQYF
j_call: TRBJ2-1; d_call: TRBD1; clone_size: many; v_call: TRBV19; cdr3_nt: TGTGCCAGTAGTATCTGGACAGGCCCTAATGAGCAGTTCTTC; cdr3_aa: CASSIWTGPNEQFF
j_call: TRBJ2-7; d_call: TRBD2; clone_size: -; v_call: TRBV7-2; cdr3_nt: TGTGCCAGCAGCTTAGAAGGGCTAGCGGTGGGCTACGAGCAGTACTTC; cdr3_aa: CASSLEGLAVGYEQYF
j_call: TRBJ2-3; d_call: TRBD2; clone_size: -; v_call: TRBV19; cdr3_nt: TGTGCCAGTCTGCGGGGTACGGGAGGGGGCACAGATACGCAGTATTTT; cdr3_aa: CASLRGTGGGTDTQYF
j_call: TRBJ1-6; d_call: -; clone_size: -; v_call: TRBV14; cdr3_nt: TGTGCCAGCAGCCAAGCAGGGAGAGGCACAGGTTCACCCCTCCACTTT; cdr3_aa: CASSQAGRGTGSPLHF
j_call: TRBJ1-1; d_call: -; clone_size: -; v_call: TRBV13; cdr3_nt: TGTGCCAGCAGCCCCTATGCGAACACTGAAGCTTTCTTT; cdr3_aa: CASSPYANTEAFF
j_call: TRBJ2-7; d_call: TRBD1; clone_size: -; v_call: TRBV12-3/TRBV12-4; cdr3_nt: TGTGCCAGCAGTGTGACAGGGGCGAACTACGAGCAGTGCTTC; cdr3_aa: CASSVTGANYEQCF
j_call: TRBJ2-5; d_call: TRBD1; clone_size: -; v_call: TRBV19; cdr3_nt: TGTGCCAGTAGTCCCCCAGGGGGCGCGACCCAGTACTTC; cdr3_aa: CASSPPGGATQYF
j_call: TRBJ2-7; d_call: TRBD2; clone_size: -; v_call: TRBV7-3; cdr3_nt: TGTGCCAGCAGCTTCCGAGCGGGAGGGTCCTACGAGCAGTACTTC; cdr3_aa: CASSFRAGGSYEQYF